The sequence of this TCR beta chain was determined in a study of OX40 agonist ivuxolimab in advanced cancers. About the research overall: Patients with hepatocellular carcinoma, melanoma, renal cell or head and neck cancer made up the dose-escalation patients. There were three patients with partial responses, one having hepatocellular carcinoma and two cutaneous melanoma. General study points: At 0.1 to 3.0 mg/kg and by week 6, clonal expansion occurred in CD4+ and CD8+ blood T cells.

V gave up 1 base and J gave up 3 bases, with 6 bases separating them. The length of the CDR3 is 13 residues. The germline CDR1 and CDR2 sequences are SGHRS and YFSETQ. TCRdb's copy holds only in-frame clones and misses some; the assay was immunoSEQ multiplex PCR. This sample carries 100,000 or so clones, 90% of them seen once, and the ten largest clones take about 0.31%. Blood sampling was done at baseline, cycle 4 day 1, and cycle 7 day 1. This clone was seen only a few times. The antigen is not known. The clonotype comes from an adult with an advanced solid tumor such as melanoma, head and neck, liver or kidney cancer. This material consisted of CD4+ or CD8+ T cells sorted from blood, taken in a trial of the OX40 agonist ivuxolimab. The V gene is TRBV5-1, the J gene TRBJ2-3; the D is unclear. The CDR3 loop is CASSLLGTDTQYF. CDR3 bases: TGCGCCAGCAGCTTGTTAGGGACAGATACGCAGTATTTT.